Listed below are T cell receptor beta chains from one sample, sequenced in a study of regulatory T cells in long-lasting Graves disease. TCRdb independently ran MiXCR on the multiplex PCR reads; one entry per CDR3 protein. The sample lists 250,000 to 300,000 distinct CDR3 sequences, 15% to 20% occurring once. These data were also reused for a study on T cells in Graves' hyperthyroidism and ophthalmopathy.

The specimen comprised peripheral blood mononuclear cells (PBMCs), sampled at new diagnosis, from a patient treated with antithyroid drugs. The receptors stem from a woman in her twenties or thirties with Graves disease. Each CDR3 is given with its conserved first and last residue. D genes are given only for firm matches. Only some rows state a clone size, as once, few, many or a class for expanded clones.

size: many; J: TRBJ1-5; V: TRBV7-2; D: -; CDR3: CASSFSNQPQHF; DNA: TGTGCCAGCAGCTTTTCCAATCAGCCCCAGCATTTT
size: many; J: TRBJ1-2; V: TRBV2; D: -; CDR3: CANMRADSYGYTF; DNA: TGTGCCAACATGAGGGCGGACAGCTATGGCTACACCTTC
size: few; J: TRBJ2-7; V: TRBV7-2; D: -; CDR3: CASSFGDPDTNPGEQYF; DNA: TGTGCCAGCAGCTTTGGGGACCCAGACACTAATCCGGGGGAGCAGTACTTC
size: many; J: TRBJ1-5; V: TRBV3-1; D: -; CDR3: CASSQNLDQPQHF; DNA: TGTGCCAGCAGCCAAAACCTTGATCAGCCCCAGCATTTT
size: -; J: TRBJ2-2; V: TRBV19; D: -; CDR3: CASTPPAGELFF; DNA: TGTGCCAGTACTCCGCCAGCCGGGGAGCTGTTTTTT
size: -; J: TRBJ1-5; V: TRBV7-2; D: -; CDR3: CASSLQRGEQPQHF; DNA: TGTGCCAGCAGCTTACAGCGGGGGGAGCAGCCCCAGCATTTT
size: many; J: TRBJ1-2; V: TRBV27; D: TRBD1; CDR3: CASSPGTGGIGYTF; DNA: TGTGCCAGCAGTCCTGGGACAGGGGGGATTGGCTACACCTTC
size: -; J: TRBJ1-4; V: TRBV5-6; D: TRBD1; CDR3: CASSLVGQGDGEKLFF; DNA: TGTGCCAGCAGCTTGGTTGGCCAGGGGGATGGGGAAAAACTGTTTTTT
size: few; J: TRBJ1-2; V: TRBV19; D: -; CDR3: CASTLGAGVSYGYTF; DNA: TGTGCCAGTACCCTAGGGGCAGGGGTTAGCTATGGCTACACCTTC
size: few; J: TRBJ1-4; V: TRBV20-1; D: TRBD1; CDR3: CSARPTGATNEKLFF; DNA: TGCAGTGCTAGGCCAACAGGGGCAACTAATGAAAAACTGTTTTTT
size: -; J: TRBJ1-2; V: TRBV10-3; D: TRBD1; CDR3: CASRGQGGIGYTF; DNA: TGTGCCTCTAGGGGACAGGGGGGGATCGGCTACACCTTC
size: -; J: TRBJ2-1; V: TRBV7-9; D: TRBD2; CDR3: CASSPREFYNEQFF; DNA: TGTGCCAGCAGCCCGCGGGAGTTCTACAATGAGCAGTTCTTC
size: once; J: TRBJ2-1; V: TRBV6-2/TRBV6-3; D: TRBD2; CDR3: CASSDSSGGSCNEQFF; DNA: TGTGCCAGCAGTGACTCTAGCGGGGGCTCTTGCAATGAGCAGTTCTTC
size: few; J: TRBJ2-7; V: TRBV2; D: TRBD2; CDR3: CASSEFSRGGDEQYF; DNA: TGTGCCAGCAGTGAATTTTCTCGGGGAGGGGACGAGCAGTACTTC
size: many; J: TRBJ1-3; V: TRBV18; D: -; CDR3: CASSPNMEFGNTIYF; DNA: TGTGCCAGCTCACCGAACATGGAATTCGGAAACACCATATATTTT
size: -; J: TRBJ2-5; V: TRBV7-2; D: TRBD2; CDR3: CASSLESSGGAETQYF; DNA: TGTGCCAGCAGCTTAGAGTCTAGCGGGGGGGCCGAGACCCAGTACTTC